The entry below describes one TCR beta chain. Antigen unknown. The library came from three nested PCR rounds adapted from ARM-PCR protocols. MiXCR, run by TCRdb on the multiplex PCR reads, gives a single entry per CDR3 protein. The table shows some 100,000 distinct CDR3 sequences, with approximately 60% occurring only once. The data originate from a study of tumor and adjacent non-tumor tissue in lung cancer. Study-wide results and limits: Significantly higher TCR diversity was found in tumor than normal lung. Shorter survival was associated with higher TCR diversity in tumors. Tumor repertoires had a smaller top 100 clone share than normal lung.

This sample's RNA came from whole unsorted tissue. More than 3 cm separated this lung sample from the edge of the tumor. Newly diagnosed lung cancer patients had thoracic surgery in China, August–late 2014, without prior chemotherapy. The CDR3 covers 15 residues. The germline V gene encodes CDR1 MNHNS and CDR2 SASEGT. The V end lost 6 bases, the J end lost 12 bases, and 24 bases lay between the germline ends. The rearrangement uses TRBV6-1 and TRBJ2-1; D might be TRBD1 or TRBD2, each matching 5 bases. The sequenced material came from distant non-tumor lung tissue. This TCR was recovered from a man younger than 45 with non-small cell lung cancer. Here the CDR3 reads CASSQGPRDGNRQFF. The DNA for the CDR3 is TGTGCCAGCAGCCAGGGACCAAGGGATGGGAATAGGCAGTTCTTC.